The rows below give T cell receptor beta chains drawn from one sample of a study of cytomegalovirus exposure and HLA in healthy donors. Measured with immunoSEQ multiplex PCR; TCRdb has only the in-frame clones, and not every one. Its table lists approximately 110,000 clones. The sequencing input was PBMCs. These receptors came from a man between 45 and 60 years old in good health and CMV-seronegative. Both conserved end residues are part of each CDR3. The D gene is left open where the match is weak.

J | V | D | CDR3 | DNA
TRBJ2-7 | TRBV18 | . | CASSPDLDSTHEQYF | TGTGCCAGCTCACCAGACTTGGACAGTACCCACGAGCAGTACTTC
TRBJ1-4 | TRBV19 | . | CATRGRQTSTTNEKLFF | TGTGCCACCCGGGGAAGGCAGACCTCCACAACTAATGAAAAACTGTTTTTT
TRBJ2-3 | TRBV19 | TRBD2 | CASGIAGADTQYF | TGTGCCAGTGGGATAGCGGGGGCAGATACGCAGTATTTT
TRBJ2-3 | TRBV29-1 | TRBD1 | CSVRQGGTDTQYF | TGCAGCGTTCGACAGGGGGGCACAGATACGCAGTATTTT
TRBJ2-1 | TRBV5-1 | TRBD2 | CASSLGTSGSNEQFF | TGCGCCAGCAGCTTAGGGACTAGCGGGAGCAATGAGCAGTTCTTC
TRBJ2-7 | TRBV9 | TRBD1 | CASSADRGQFYEQYF | TGTGCCAGCAGCGCGGACAGGGGGCAGTTCTACGAGCAGTACTTC
TRBJ2-7 | TRBV11-3 | . | CASSLAGQMRDYEQYF | TGTGCCAGCAGCTTAGCTGGCCAGATGAGGGACTACGAGCAGTACTTC
TRBJ1-3 | TRBV2 | TRBD1 | CASSAGTGQISGNTIYF | TGTGCCAGCAGTGCGGGGACAGGGCAAATCTCTGGAAACACCATATATTTT
TRBJ1-1 | TRBV4-1 | TRBD1 | CASSLKFVTGGSGTEAFF | TGCGCCAGCAGCCTCAAATTTGTGACAGGGGGCTCTGGTACTGAAGCTTTCTTT
TRBJ1-6 | TRBV7-2 | . | CASSLHTGRYNSPLHF | TGTGCCAGCAGCTTACATACAGGGCGCTATAATTCACCCCTCCACTTT
TRBJ1-2 | TRBV6-5 | . | CASSYDRRTDGYTF | TGTGCCAGCAGTTACGACAGGAGGACGGATGGCTACACCTTC
TRBJ1-2 | TRBV7-8 | TRBD1 | CASSLALDRGANYGYTF | TGTGCCAGCAGCTTAGCGCTTGACAGGGGAGCTAACTATGGCTACACCTTC
TRBJ2-7 | TRBV4-2 | TRBD2 | CASSQERSGLADGYEQYF | TGTGCCAGCAGCCAAGAGCGCTCGGGACTAGCGGATGGGTACGAGCAGTACTTC
TRBJ2-1 | TRBV4-2 | TRBD2 | CASSQGVSGRAGNEQFF | TGTGCCAGCAGCCAAGGGGTTAGCGGGAGAGCGGGGAATGAGCAGTTCTTC
TRBJ2-1 | TRBV6-4 | TRBD2 | CASSETSGVPNEQFF | TGTGCCAGCAGTGAGACTAGCGGGGTTCCCAATGAGCAGTTCTTC
TRBJ1-1 | TRBV7-2 | . | CASSFLGTLNTEAFF | TGTGCCAGCAGCTTCCTCGGGACACTGAACACTGAAGCTTTCTTT
TRBJ2-2 | TRBV5-1 | . | CASSLAQVEGELFF | TGCGCCAGCAGCTTGGCCCAGGTCGAGGGGGAGCTGTTTTTT
TRBJ2-2 | TRBV5-1 | TRBD2 | CASSKGAGGLSGELFF | TGCGCCAGCAGCAAAGGAGCGGGGGGCCTCTCCGGGGAGCTGTTTTTT
TRBJ2-2 | TRBV19 | . | CATLPDIRTGELFF | TGTGCCACACTCCCTGACATACGCACCGGGGAGCTGTTTTTT
TRBJ1-1 | TRBV6-6 | . | CASSPGGENTEAFF | TGTGCCAGCAGCCCAGGCGGGGAAAACACTGAAGCTTTCTTT
TRBJ1-5 | TRBV27 | . | CASRSRGNQPQHF | TGTGCCAGCCGAAGCAGGGGAAATCAGCCCCAGCATTTT
TRBJ2-6 | TRBV27 | . | CASSQRGTSSFSANVLTF | TGTGCCAGCAGTCAAAGGGGGACATCCTCCTTCTCGGCCAACGTCCTGACTTTC
TRBJ1-1 | TRBV25-1 | . | CASSEGGRNTEAFF | TGTGCCAGCAGTGAAGGGGGCCGGAACACTGAAGCTTTCTTT
TRBJ2-3 | TRBV4-1 | . | CASSQVGQRDTQYF | TGCGCCAGCAGCCAAGTGGGACAAAGGGATACGCAGTATTTT
TRBJ2-3 | TRBV4-1 | TRBD1 | CASSQDRDRGRGDTQYF | TGCGCCAGCAGCCAGGACCGGGACAGGGGGCGTGGAGATACGCAGTATTTT
TRBJ1-5 | TRBV6-8 | TRBD1 | CASMPGQGVSNQPQHF | TGTGCCAGCATGCCGGGACAGGGGGTAAGCAATCAGCCCCAGCATTTT
TRBJ1-2 | TRBV6-1 | TRBD1 | CASTQGVNGYTF | TGTGCCAGCACACAGGGGGTAAATGGCTACACCTTC
TRBJ2-3 | TRBV5-1 | . | CASSLRPGAGVEDTQYF | TGCGCCAGCAGCTTGCGACCCGGGGCAGGGGTAGAAGATACGCAGTATTTT
TRBJ2-3 | TRBV5-6 | . | CASSLPGVSTDTQYF | TGTGCCAGCAGCTTGCCCGGGGTTAGCACAGATACGCAGTATTTT
TRBJ1-2 | TRBV27 | . | CASRPTGNNYGYTF | TGTGCCAGCAGGCCAACAGGGAATAACTATGGCTACACCTTC
TRBJ2-2 | TRBV29-1 | . | CSVAPLNTGELFF | TGCAGCGTTGCCCCCTTGAACACCGGGGAGCTGTTTTTT
TRBJ1-2 | TRBV27 | . | CASSLWQGYGCTF | TGTGCCAGCAGTTTATGGCAGGGGTATGGCTGCACCTTC
TRBJ1-4 | TRBV4-3 | . | CASSQGGISEKLFF | TGCGCCAGCAGCCAAGGAGGGATCTCCGAAAAACTGTTTTTT
TRBJ2-1 | TRBV6-1 | TRBD2 | CASSFSGGSYNEQFF | TGTGCCAGCAGTTTTAGCGGGGGCTCCTACAATGAGCAGTTCTTC
TRBJ1-4 | TRBV6-5 | . | CASSSTGSNEKLFF | TGTGCCAGCAGTAGTACAGGGAGTAATGAAAAACTGTTTTTT
TRBJ2-7 | TRBV19 | . | CASRGTGAYEQYF | TGTGCCAGTAGGGGGACTGGTGCCTACGAGCAGTACTTC
TRBJ1-2 | TRBV5-4 | TRBD1 | CASSSDGTGVGYTF | TGTGCCAGCAGCAGCGATGGGACAGGGGTTGGCTACACCTTC
TRBJ2-5 | TRBV2 | . | CASRAISGVQETQYF | TGTGCCAGCCGCGCTATCTCGGGGGTGCAAGAGACCCAGTACTTC
TRBJ1-3 | TRBV14 | . | CASSLFLLSSGNTIYF | TGTGCCAGCAGCCTCTTCCTCCTGTCCTCTGGAAACACCATATATTTT
TRBJ2-7 | TRBV27 | TRBD1 | CASSWRTGGHEQYF | TGTGCCAGCAGTTGGAGGACAGGGGGCCACGAGCAGTACTTC
TRBJ1-2 | TRBV27 | . | CATGGLGGGYTF | TGTGCCACCGGGGGGCTAGGTGGAGGCTACACCTTC
TRBJ1-3 | TRBV5-1 | . | CASSLTDRNTIYF | TGCGCCAGCAGCTTGACAGATCGAAACACCATATATTTT
TRBJ1-1 | TRBV9 | . | CASSNGGFTEAFF | TGTGCCAGCAGCAACGGGGGGTTCACTGAAGCTTTCTTT
TRBJ1-6 | TRBV9 | . | CASSVKTGENSPLHF | TGTGCCAGCAGCGTAAAGACAGGTGAAAATTCACCCCTCCACTTT
TRBJ1-2 | TRBV7-2 | TRBD1 | CASSSGIGTGTLYGYTF | TGTGCCAGCAGCTCTGGGATCGGGACAGGGACCCTCTATGGCTACACCTTC
TRBJ2-2 | TRBV29-1 | . | CSVDTGWNTGELFF | TGCAGCGTTGATACAGGGTGGAACACCGGGGAGCTGTTTTTT
TRBJ1-1 | TRBV19 | . | CASSANFRGGDTEAFF | TGTGCCAGTAGTGCTAACTTTCGGGGAGGTGACACTGAAGCTTTCTTT
TRBJ1-1 | TRBV5-1 | TRBD1 | CASRFTPGQHFADTEAFF | TGCGCCAGCAGATTTACCCCGGGACAGCATTTCGCCGACACTGAAGCTTTCTTT
TRBJ1-2 | TRBV4-2 | TRBD1 | CASSQHPGQGGYGYTF | TGTGCCAGCAGCCAACATCCGGGACAGGGAGGCTATGGCTACACCTTC
TRBJ2-4 | TRBV5-1 | TRBD1 | CASSLAGQGNDIQYF | TGCGCCAGCAGCTTGGCGGGACAGGGTAATGACATTCAGTACTTC
TRBJ2-7 | TRBV4-1 | . | CASSQDPFPSYEQYF | TGCGCCAGCAGCCAAGATCCCTTTCCCTCCTACGAGCAGTACTTC
TRBJ1-2 | TRBV11-3 | TRBD1 | CASSSEGQGLYYGYTF | TGTGCCAGCAGCTCAGAGGGACAGGGCCTTTACTATGGCTACACCTTC
TRBJ2-5 | TRBV5-6 | TRBD1 | CASSIPAGGAVGETQYF | TGTGCCAGCAGCATCCCCGCAGGGGGAGCGGTTGGAGAGACCCAGTACTTC
TRBJ2-2 | TRBV5-1 | TRBD2 | CASSLPSGGNSNTGELFF | TGCGCCAGCAGCTTGCCTAGCGGGGGAAACTCGAACACCGGGGAGCTGTTTTTT
TRBJ1-5 | TRBV6-6 | . | CASSITGGQSNQPQHF | TGTGCCAGCAGCATCACCGGCGGACAAAGCAATCAGCCCCAGCATTTT
TRBJ2-3 | TRBV5-1 | . | CASSPWGPGSTDTQYF | TGCGCCAGCAGCCCGTGGGGTCCAGGGAGCACAGATACGCAGTATTTT
TRBJ1-2 | TRBV4-1 | . | CASSRGTHPTNYGYTF | TGCGCCAGCAGCCGCGGGACCCACCCCACTAACTATGGCTACACCTTC